This T cell receptor (beta chain) comes out of a study of T cell responses to AZD1222 COVID-19 vaccine. The ends lost 7 bases at V and 1 base at J; junction bases unmatched: 0. The CDR3 spans 12 residues. The table came from immunoSEQ multiplex PCR; TCRdb's copy has only in-frame clones and leaves some out. The sample lists over 130,000 clones, around 90% seen once, with less than 3.5% in the top ten. Analysis merged second doses at about 4 or about 12 weeks. The specimen was peripheral blood, collected 28 days after the second AZD1222 dose. The TCR comes from an adult who received the AZD1222 COVID-19 vaccine. The V call is TRBV12-3 or TRBV12-4, the J call TRBJ2-5; 7 bases are shared with TRBD1. The CDR3 region is CASTGGQETQYF. CDR3 coding DNA: TGTGCCAGCACAGGGGGCCAAGAGACCCAGTACTTC.